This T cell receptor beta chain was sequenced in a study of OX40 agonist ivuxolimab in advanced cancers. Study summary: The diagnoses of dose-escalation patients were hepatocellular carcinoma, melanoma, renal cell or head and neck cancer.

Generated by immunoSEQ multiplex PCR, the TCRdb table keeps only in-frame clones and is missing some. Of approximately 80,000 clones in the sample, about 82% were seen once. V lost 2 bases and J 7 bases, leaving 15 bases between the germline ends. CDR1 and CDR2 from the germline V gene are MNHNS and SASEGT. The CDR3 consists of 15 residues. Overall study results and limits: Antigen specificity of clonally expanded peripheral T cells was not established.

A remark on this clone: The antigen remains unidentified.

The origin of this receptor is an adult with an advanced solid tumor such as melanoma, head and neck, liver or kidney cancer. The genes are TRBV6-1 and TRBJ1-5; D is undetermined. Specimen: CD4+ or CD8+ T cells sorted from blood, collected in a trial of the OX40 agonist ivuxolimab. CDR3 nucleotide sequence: TGTGCCAGCAGTGAAATGGGTTCTAGGGTGCAGCCCCAGCATTTT. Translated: CASSEMGSRVQPQHF.